These T cell receptor beta chains were read from a single sample in a study of shared clonotypes between healthy human individuals. Method: immunoSEQ multiplex PCR; TCRdb's copy keeps in-frame clones and lacks some. The sample consists of around 180,000 clones, around 93% of them appearing once. Sequenced sample: naive CD4+ T cells sorted from blood. These receptors all come from a woman aged 25 to 39 in good health. Both conserved end residues are part of each CDR3. The order of the fields is J gene, V gene, clone size, CDR3 length, D gene, CDR3 DNA, CDR3 protein. D genes are given only for firm matches. The size field is filled for only some rows; it gives once, few, many or a size class.

J gene: TRBJ2-1
V gene: TRBV20-1
clone size: NA
CDR3 length: 11
D gene: NA
CDR3 DNA: TGCAGTGCTAGAGCCAGCAATGAGCAGTTCTTC
CDR3 protein: CSARASNEQFF

J gene: TRBJ2-7
V gene: TRBV5-1
clone size: NA
CDR3 length: 14
D gene: TRBD2
CDR3 DNA: TGCGCCAGCAGCACGGGACTAGCGACCTACGAGCAGTACTTC
CDR3 protein: CASSTGLATYEQYF

J gene: TRBJ2-1
V gene: TRBV7-2
clone size: NA
CDR3 length: 16
D gene: TRBD2
CDR3 DNA: TGTGCCAGCAGCGCGGCGGGGACTAGCGGGAAAATTGAGCAGTTCTTC
CDR3 protein: CASSAAGTSGKIEQFF

J gene: TRBJ1-1
V gene: TRBV27
clone size: NA
CDR3 length: 15
D gene: TRBD1
CDR3 DNA: TGTGCCAGCAGTCGCGGGACAGGAAAGAACACTGAAGCTTTCTTT
CDR3 protein: CASSRGTGKNTEAFF

J gene: TRBJ1-2
V gene: TRBV5-6
clone size: NA
CDR3 length: 14
D gene: NA
CDR3 DNA: TGTGCCAGCAGCTTGGGTTGGCAGGGCTATGGCTACACCTTC
CDR3 protein: CASSLGWQGYGYTF

J gene: TRBJ2-1
V gene: TRBV27
clone size: NA
CDR3 length: 14
D gene: NA
CDR3 DNA: TGTGCCAGCAGTATACCCGACAGAAACAATGAGCAGTTCTTC
CDR3 protein: CASSIPDRNNEQFF

J gene: TRBJ2-7
V gene: TRBV2
clone size: NA
CDR3 length: 12
D gene: NA
CDR3 DNA: TGTGCCAGCAGTCGTGAACCCTACGAGCAGTACTTC
CDR3 protein: CASSREPYEQYF

J gene: TRBJ2-1
V gene: TRBV7-2
clone size: NA
CDR3 length: 14
D gene: NA
CDR3 DNA: TGTGCCAGCAGCTTCTCTAGCTCCTACAATGAGCAGTTCTTC
CDR3 protein: CASSFSSSYNEQFF

J gene: TRBJ2-7
V gene: TRBV27
clone size: NA
CDR3 length: 14
D gene: NA
CDR3 DNA: TGTGCCAGCAGTCCCTTCATCGGGAGAACCGAGCAGTACTTC
CDR3 protein: CASSPFIGRTEQYF

J gene: TRBJ1-5
V gene: TRBV9
clone size: NA
CDR3 length: 14
D gene: NA
CDR3 DNA: TGTGCCAGCAGCGTACTCGGGGGCAATCAGCCCCAGCATTTT
CDR3 protein: CASSVLGGNQPQHF

J gene: TRBJ1-5
V gene: TRBV6-1
clone size: NA
CDR3 length: 14
D gene: NA
CDR3 DNA: TGTGCCAGCAGAAAACAGAGTAGCAATCAGCCCCAGCATTTT
CDR3 protein: CASRKQSSNQPQHF

J gene: TRBJ2-3
V gene: TRBV7-3
clone size: NA
CDR3 length: 16
D gene: TRBD2
CDR3 DNA: TGTGCCAGCAGCTTAAAGCGGGAGGGGATCACAGATACGCAGTATTTT
CDR3 protein: CASSLKREGITDTQYF

J gene: TRBJ2-5
V gene: TRBV5-1
clone size: NA
CDR3 length: 16
D gene: NA
CDR3 DNA: TGCGCCAGCAGTTGGCAGGGCCAGAACGTCCAAGAGACCCAGTACTTC
CDR3 protein: CASSWQGQNVQETQYF

J gene: TRBJ1-2
V gene: TRBV5-1
clone size: NA
CDR3 length: 15
D gene: TRBD1
CDR3 DNA: TGCGCCAGCAGCGATCGGGACAGCCTCTCGGGTGGCTACACCTTC
CDR3 protein: CASSDRDSLSGGYTF

J gene: TRBJ1-5
V gene: TRBV27
clone size: few
CDR3 length: 14
D gene: NA
CDR3 DNA: TGTGCCAGCAGCAGGACGGAGCTAGCTCAGCCCCAGCATTTT
CDR3 protein: CASSRTELAQPQHF

J gene: TRBJ2-7
V gene: TRBV11-2
clone size: NA
CDR3 length: 13
D gene: TRBD1
CDR3 DNA: TGTGCCAGCACCAGAGGGACAGAAGGCGAGCAGTACTTC
CDR3 protein: CASTRGTEGEQYF

J gene: TRBJ1-6
V gene: TRBV19
clone size: once
CDR3 length: 16
D gene: NA
CDR3 DNA: TGTGCCAGTAGTATAGATCCGGGATTACTCGCGTCACCCCTCCACTTT
CDR3 protein: CASSIDPGLLASPLHF

J gene: TRBJ2-3
V gene: TRBV7-9
clone size: NA
CDR3 length: 12
D gene: NA
CDR3 DNA: TGTGCCCTAGGGGGAGTCACAGATACGCAGTATTTT
CDR3 protein: CALGGVTDTQYF

J gene: TRBJ1-4
V gene: TRBV6-1
clone size: NA
CDR3 length: 14
D gene: NA
CDR3 DNA: TGTGCCAGCAGCTCAGGGGCTGCTAATGAAAAACTGTTTTTT
CDR3 protein: CASSSGAANEKLFF

J gene: TRBJ2-3
V gene: TRBV18
clone size: NA
CDR3 length: 14
D gene: NA
CDR3 DNA: TGTGCCAGCTCACCACCGACTGGGATTAATACGCAGTATTTT
CDR3 protein: CASSPPTGINTQYF

J gene: TRBJ2-7
V gene: TRBV7-9
clone size: NA
CDR3 length: 15
D gene: TRBD1
CDR3 DNA: TGTGCCAGCAGCATTCCGTCCCGACAGGGTGACGAGCAGTACTTC
CDR3 protein: CASSIPSRQGDEQYF

J gene: TRBJ2-1
V gene: TRBV27
clone size: NA
CDR3 length: 17
D gene: TRBD1
CDR3 DNA: TGTGCCAGCAGAAAAGAGACCGGGACAGGGTCGTGGAATGAGCAGTTCTTC
CDR3 protein: CASRKETGTGSWNEQFF

J gene: TRBJ2-7
V gene: TRBV29-1
clone size: NA
CDR3 length: 12
D gene: NA
CDR3 DNA: TGCAGCGTTACTTCGCAGGGGTCCGAGCAGTACTTC
CDR3 protein: CSVTSQGSEQYF

J gene: TRBJ2-7
V gene: TRBV10-1
clone size: NA
CDR3 length: 13
D gene: NA
CDR3 DNA: TGCGCCAGCAGTGAATACACATCTAACGAGCAGTACTTC
CDR3 protein: CASSEYTSNEQYF

J gene: TRBJ1-5
V gene: TRBV19
clone size: NA
CDR3 length: 15
D gene: TRBD1
CDR3 DNA: TGTGCCAGTAGTGACCAGACAGGGGGTGTTCAGCCCCAGCATTTT
CDR3 protein: CASSDQTGGVQPQHF

J gene: TRBJ2-7
V gene: TRBV5-6
clone size: NA
CDR3 length: 14
D gene: NA
CDR3 DNA: TGTGCCAGCAGCTTCGGGGTAGGGCCCTACGAGCAGTACTTC
CDR3 protein: CASSFGVGPYEQYF

J gene: TRBJ2-7
V gene: TRBV5-1
clone size: few
CDR3 length: 16
D gene: TRBD2
CDR3 DNA: TGCGCCAGCAGCCTGGGATCGGGGGAGGGCCCCTACGAGCAGTACTTC
CDR3 protein: CASSLGSGEGPYEQYF

J gene: TRBJ1-3
V gene: TRBV30
clone size: NA
CDR3 length: 13
D gene: TRBD1
CDR3 DNA: TGTGCCAGACAGGGGGCCGCTGGAAACACCATATATTTT
CDR3 protein: CARQGAAGNTIYF

J gene: TRBJ2-7
V gene: TRBV9
clone size: once
CDR3 length: 14
D gene: NA
CDR3 DNA: TGTGCCAGCAGCGTACAAGCAAAATCCTACGAGCAGTACTTC
CDR3 protein: CASSVQAKSYEQYF

J gene: TRBJ2-1
V gene: TRBV30
clone size: NA
CDR3 length: 12
D gene: NA
CDR3 DNA: TGTGCCTGGGCCCCCTTGAACGGCGAGCAGTTCTTC
CDR3 protein: CAWAPLNGEQFF

J gene: TRBJ1-6
V gene: TRBV7-9
clone size: NA
CDR3 length: 15
D gene: TRBD1
CDR3 DNA: TGTGCCAGCAGTTCGGGACAGAATAATAATTCACCCCTCCACTTT
CDR3 protein: CASSSGQNNNSPLHF

J gene: TRBJ2-7
V gene: TRBV5-1
clone size: NA
CDR3 length: 14
D gene: TRBD1
CDR3 DNA: TGCGCCAGCAGCTTGGGGACAGGGGAACGCGAGCAGTACTTC
CDR3 protein: CASSLGTGEREQYF

J gene: TRBJ2-2
V gene: TRBV5-1
clone size: NA
CDR3 length: 15
D gene: NA
CDR3 DNA: TGCGCCAGCAGCCGGATAGATCCGAACACCGGGGAGCTGTTTTTT
CDR3 protein: CASSRIDPNTGELFF

J gene: TRBJ2-3
V gene: TRBV18
clone size: NA
CDR3 length: 14
D gene: NA
CDR3 DNA: TGTGCCAGCTCACCCCAGGGCAGCACAGATACGCAGTATTTT
CDR3 protein: CASSPQGSTDTQYF

J gene: TRBJ1-1
V gene: TRBV28
clone size: NA
CDR3 length: 16
D gene: TRBD1
CDR3 DNA: TGTGCCAGCAGTTTATGGACAGGGGACATGAACACTGAAGCTTTCTTT
CDR3 protein: CASSLWTGDMNTEAFF

J gene: TRBJ2-3
V gene: TRBV7-6
clone size: NA
CDR3 length: 19
D gene: TRBD2
CDR3 DNA: TGTGCCAGCAGCTCCTCACGCCGCGGGCGGACTAGCGGGACAGATACGCAGTATTTT
CDR3 protein: CASSSSRRGRTSGTDTQYF

J gene: TRBJ1-1
V gene: TRBV28
clone size: NA
CDR3 length: 13
D gene: NA
CDR3 DNA: TGTGCCAGCATTTTCACAGATAACACTGAAGCTTTCTTT
CDR3 protein: CASIFTDNTEAFF

J gene: TRBJ2-6
V gene: TRBV28
clone size: NA
CDR3 length: 17
D gene: TRBD1
CDR3 DNA: TGTGCCAGCAGAAACAGGGGGAAAACAACTGGGGCCAACGTCCTGACTTTC
CDR3 protein: CASRNRGKTTGANVLTF

J gene: TRBJ1-2
V gene: TRBV28
clone size: NA
CDR3 length: 12
D gene: NA
CDR3 DNA: TGTGCCACCGCGCCCATGTACTATGGCTACACCTTC
CDR3 protein: CATAPMYYGYTF

J gene: TRBJ2-2
V gene: TRBV6-6
clone size: NA
CDR3 length: 15
D gene: NA
CDR3 DNA: TGTGCCAGCAGGTCCTTTGGGGCGAACACCGGGGAGCTGTTTTTT
CDR3 protein: CASRSFGANTGELFF

J gene: TRBJ1-1
V gene: TRBV7-9
clone size: NA
CDR3 length: 13
D gene: NA
CDR3 DNA: TGTGCCAGCAGCGTTCAGGGGAGCACTGAAGCTTTCTTT
CDR3 protein: CASSVQGSTEAFF

J gene: TRBJ2-3
V gene: TRBV6-4
clone size: NA
CDR3 length: 13
D gene: NA
CDR3 DNA: TGTGCCAGCAGTGACTCAAGAGCAGATACGCAGTATTTT
CDR3 protein: CASSDSRADTQYF

J gene: TRBJ1-1
V gene: TRBV7-3
clone size: NA
CDR3 length: 13
D gene: NA
CDR3 DNA: TGTGCCAGCAGCTACAGTAGGGACACTGAAGCTTTCTTT
CDR3 protein: CASSYSRDTEAFF

J gene: TRBJ1-2
V gene: TRBV18
clone size: NA
CDR3 length: 17
D gene: TRBD1
CDR3 DNA: TGTGCCAGCTCACCCACTCTGGGAACCGACAGGGGTCATGGCTACACCTTC
CDR3 protein: CASSPTLGTDRGHGYTF

J gene: TRBJ2-7
V gene: TRBV2
clone size: NA
CDR3 length: 15
D gene: TRBD2
CDR3 DNA: TGTGCCAGCAGTAAAACCGGGACTAGCGGTTACGAGCAGTACTTC
CDR3 protein: CASSKTGTSGYEQYF

J gene: TRBJ2-7
V gene: TRBV19
clone size: once
CDR3 length: 16
D gene: TRBD1
CDR3 DNA: TGTGCCAGTAGTATCGGACCGGGACAGGGGGGCTACGAGCAGTACTTC
CDR3 protein: CASSIGPGQGGYEQYF

J gene: TRBJ2-3
V gene: TRBV6-1
clone size: NA
CDR3 length: 15
D gene: TRBD2
CDR3 DNA: TGTGCCACCGGCGAACTAGCGTCTAGCACAGATACGCAGTATTTT
CDR3 protein: CATGELASSTDTQYF

J gene: TRBJ2-7
V gene: TRBV28
clone size: NA
CDR3 length: 13
D gene: NA
CDR3 DNA: TGTCTAATCCCGGGACCCTCCGATTACGAGCAGTACTTC
CDR3 protein: CLIPGPSDYEQYF

J gene: TRBJ2-1
V gene: TRBV5-1
clone size: NA
CDR3 length: 16
D gene: TRBD1
CDR3 DNA: TGCGCCAGCAGCTTGGCTTTGGGACAGGGATTGGAGCCGGAGTTCTTC
CDR3 protein: CASSLALGQGLEPEFF

J gene: TRBJ1-2
V gene: TRBV28
clone size: NA
CDR3 length: 13
D gene: TRBD1
CDR3 DNA: TGTGCCAGCAGTCCGACAGGGGTGGACGGCTACACCTTC
CDR3 protein: CASSPTGVDGYTF